The 5 T cell receptor beta chains in this list originate from one sample, sequenced in a study of response to subunit inactivated influenza vaccine. TCRdb recomputed calls from the RT-PCR reads with MiXCR, one row per CDR3 protein. The sample holds about 500,000 distinct CDR3 sequences, 10% to 15% seen once. The source was PBMCs from blood, collected more than 35 days after vaccination. The receptors originated from a man aged 50 to 59 who received an inactivated influenza vaccine.

This clonotype was seen more than once but under ten times. As DNA, the CDR3 is TGTGCCAGCAGTAGCCGGGACAGGGCCTACGAGCAGTACTTC. Amino acids: CASSSRDRAYEQYF. This chain connects TRBV12-3 or TRBV12-4 to TRBJ2-7; 9 positions match TRBD1. The CDR3 length is 14 residues. J lost 2 bases, V lost 5 bases, and 4 bases had no gene match.

The rearrangement joins TRBV6-2 or TRBV6-3 to TRBJ2-5; D remains unclear. The CDR3 runs to 14 residues. V was cut by 7 bases and J by 2 bases, with 14 bases left in between. From germline, CDR1 is MNHEY and CDR2 SVGEGT. The CDR3 DNA is TGTGCCAGCACTTGGAACGGATATCAAGAGACCCAGTACTTC. It encodes CASTWNGYQETQYF.

This clonotype was recorded many times. The chain is built from TRBV7-8 and TRBJ2-1; 16 bases are shared with TRBD2. Germline V gives CDR1 SGHVS, CDR2 FQNEAQ. The CDR3 runs to 17 residues. The junction had 1 base not matched to a gene; V was cut back by 5 bases and J by 0 bases. The CDR3 DNA reads as TGTGCCAGCAGCGGGACTAGCGGGGGGGCCTCCTACAATGAGCAGTTCTTC. This encodes CASSGTSGGASYNEQFF. Supplemented by reference TRBV7-8 and TRBJ2-1, the full variable domain reads GAGVSQSPRYKVAKRGQDVALRCDPISGHVSLFWYQQALGQGPEFLTYFQNEAQLDKSGLPSDRFFAERPEGSVSTLKIQRTQQEDSAVYLCASSGTSGGASYNEQFFGPGTRLTVL.

This clonotype came up a few times. The V gene is TRBV6-1, the J gene TRBJ2-1; TRBD1 matches 9 bases. With 7 bases clipped from V and 1 base from J, the junction kept 8 bases outside the gene matches. The CDR3 length is 16 residues. CDR1 and CDR2 from the germline V gene are MNHNS and SASEGT. The CDR3 reads CASTLTGTGSYNEQFF. For the CDR3, the DNA is TGTGCCAGCACCTTGACCGGGACAGGGTCCTACAATGAGCAGTTCTTC.

This clonotype was recorded many times. CDR3 sequence (DNA): TGTGCCAGCTCACGAAACCAAGAGACCCAGTACTTC. Protein: CASSRNQETQYF. The chain carries TRBV18 and TRBJ2-5; D is ambiguous. The germline V gene encodes CDR1 KGHSH and CDR2 LQKENI. V was shortened by 4 bases and J by 0 bases, with 3 bases between the two germline ends. The CDR3 consists of 12 residues.